This T cell receptor (beta chain) was sequenced for a study of blood T cell repertoires in COVID-19. The assay was immunoSEQ multiplex PCR, and TCRdb's table has in-frame clones only and misses some. The sample includes fewer than 350,000 clones, 80% to 90% seen only once; the top ten take about an eighth. The receptor was isolated from an older woman with COVID-19, enrolled during active disease. Material for sequencing was peripheral blood.

The CDR3 nucleotides read TGTGCCAGTAACAGGGTCACCCTCAATCAGCCCCAGCATTTT. This sequence encodes CASNRVTLNQPQHF. The V call is TRBV19, the J call TRBJ1-5; perhaps TRBD1 as D (6 bases). Germline assignment: CDR1 LNHDA and CDR2 SQIVND (reference sequence). The CDR3 consists of 14 residues. Trimming left V 7 bases short and J 3 bases short, with 13 bases between. Full variable domain (rest looked up from reference TRBV19 and TRBJ1-5): DGGITQSPKYLFRKEGQNVTLSCEQNLNHDAMYWYRQDPGQGLRLIYYSQIVNDFQKGDIAEGYSVSREKKESFPLTVTSAQKNPTAFYLCASNRVTLNQPQHFGDGTRLSIL.